A selection of T cell receptor beta chains follows, all from one sample in a study of blood T cells in healthy people across ages. TCRdb processed the 5' RACE reads anew with MiXCR; each CDR3 protein has one entry. The table records about a million distinct CDR3 sequences, roughly 47% of them present only once. The sequenced material came from blood. These receptors were collected from a woman aged 60-75 years in good health. Both conserved end residues are part of each CDR3. The order of the fields is V gene, clone size, D gene, J gene, CDR3 protein, CDR3 DNA. A D gene is named only where the DNA matches it firmly. The size entry is marked missing in some rows and otherwise reads once, few, many or a size class.

TRBV20-1	NA	NA	TRBJ2-5	CSARPHGQKNNEQYF	TGCAGTGCCAGACCCCATGGGCAGAAGAACAATGAGCAGTACTTC
TRBV11-2	NA	NA	TRBJ2-5	CASGPIGRGQETQYF	TGTGCCAGCGGCCCAATCGGCAGGGGCCAAGAGACCCAGTACTTC
TRBV18	NA	TRBD1	TRBJ2-3	CASSQQGAGTQYF	TGTGCCAGCTCACAACAGGGGGCTGGGACGCAGTATTTT
TRBV7-8	NA	NA	TRBJ1-5	CASSLFSVDGSNQPQHF	TGTGCCAGCAGCTTATTCAGCGTAGACGGTAGCAATCAGCCCCAGCATTTT
TRBV12-3/TRBV12-4	few	TRBD1	TRBJ2-1	CASSLGDSQFF	TGTGCCAGCAGTTTGGGGGACAGCCAGTTCTTC
TRBV7-3	NA	TRBD2	TRBJ2-1	CASSLSGLGGYNEQFF	TGTGCCAGCAGCTTAAGTGGGCTGGGGGGGTACAATGAGCAGTTCTTC
TRBV11-2	few	TRBD1	TRBJ2-5	CASSLGDRDWETQYF	TGTGCCAGCAGCTTAGGGGACAGGGATTGGGAGACCCAGTACTTC
TRBV4-1	few	TRBD1	TRBJ1-2	CASSRSGQIYGYTF	TGCGCCAGCAGCCGGTCGGGACAGATCTATGGCTACACCTTC
TRBV11-2	NA	NA	TRBJ2-2	CASSSLDYPPAGELFF	TGTGCCAGCAGCTCTCTAGACTATCCCCCCGCTGGGGAGCTGTTTTTT
TRBV6-6	NA	NA	TRBJ2-7	CASSYENYEQYF	TGTGCCAGCAGTTATGAGAACTACGAGCAGTACTTC
TRBV15	NA	NA	TRBJ1-5	CATSYRETQPQHF	TGTGCCACCAGCTACAGAGAGACTCAGCCCCAGCATTTT
TRBV4-2	NA	NA	TRBJ2-7	CASSQVFRFSYEQYF	TGTGCCAGCAGCCAAGTCTTTAGGTTCTCCTACGAGCAGTACTTC
TRBV20-1	few	TRBD2	TRBJ2-1	CSARGLAGVHEQFF	TGCAGTGCTAGGGGACTAGCGGGAGTCCATGAGCAGTTCTTC
TRBV29-1	few	NA	TRBJ2-1	CSVIPRNEQFF	TGCAGCGTCATTCCCCGGAATGAGCAGTTCTTC
TRBV2	NA	NA	TRBJ2-7	CASSAGRGRTYEQYF	TGTGCCAGCAGTGCGGGCAGGGGCCGTACCTACGAGCAGTACTTC
TRBV2	few	TRBD1	TRBJ1-2	CASSQRDRGNYGYTF	TGTGCCAGCAGTCAACGGGACAGGGGTAACTATGGCTACACCTTC
TRBV20-1	NA	NA	TRBJ2-5	CSASENRPSGEYF	TGCAGTGCTAGCGAAAACAGGCCTTCCGGGGAGTACTTC
TRBV3-1	NA	TRBD1	TRBJ2-5	CASSPPGQGGETQYF	TGTGCCAGCAGCCCGCCGGGACAGGGGGGAGAGACCCAGTACTTC
TRBV5-1	NA	NA	TRBJ2-2	CASSWDFLTGELFF	TGCGCCAGCAGCTGGGACTTCCTAACCGGGGAGCTGTTTTTT
TRBV9	NA	NA	TRBJ2-7	CASSSSTGGAWEQYF	NA
TRBV28	NA	TRBD1	TRBJ1-2	CASSLGTGRDYGYTF	TGTGCCAGCAGTTTAGGGACAGGGAGGGACTATGGCTACACCTTC
TRBV12-3/TRBV12-4	few	NA	TRBJ2-2	CASSPQDPGELFF	TGTGCCAGCAGCCCGCAGGACCCCGGGGAGCTGTTTTTT
TRBV5-1	few	TRBD2	TRBJ2-7	CASSLWREDYEQYF	TGCGCCAGCAGCTTGTGGCGGGAGGACTACGAGCAGTACTTC
TRBV20-1	NA	NA	TRBJ1-5	CSARDDQPQHF	TGCAGTGCTAGAGATGATCAGCCCCAGCATTTT
TRBV20-1	NA	NA	TRBJ1-5	CSARRDNQPQHF	TGCAGTGCTCGGAGGGACAATCAGCCCCAGCATTTT
TRBV5-4	NA	NA	TRBJ2-1	CASSLSATIQETQFF	TGTGCCAGCAGCTTGTCCGCGACCATCCAAGAGACCCAGTTCTTC
TRBV20-1	NA	TRBD1	TRBJ1-6	CSARDTARQGGSPLHF	TGCAGTGCTAGAGATACAGCGAGACAGGGAGGATCACCCCTCCACTTT
TRBV9	NA	NA	TRBJ2-2	CASSQSWTGTGELFF	TGTGCCAGCAGCCAATCTTGGACGGGCACCGGGGAGCTGTTTTTT
TRBV12-3/TRBV12-4	NA	NA	TRBJ2-3	CASSLYRELTDTQYF	TGTGCCAGCAGTTTATACAGGGAGCTCACAGATACGCAGTATTTT
TRBV20-1	few	TRBD2	TRBJ2-1	CSARSPSGMGINEQFF	TGCAGTGCTAGGTCACCTAGCGGGATGGGAATCAATGAGCAGTTCTTC
TRBV11-2	NA	TRBD2	TRBJ2-1	CASSSQRGASYNEQFF	TGTGCCAGCAGCTCCCAGCGGGGGGCCTCCTACAATGAGCAGTTCTTC
TRBV9	NA	NA	TRBJ1-5	CASSVGSGPNQPQHF	TGTGCCAGCAGCGTAGGGTCCGGGCCTAATCAGCCCCAGCATTTT
TRBV7-2	few	TRBD1	TRBJ1-5	CASSSGQGFQPQHF	TGTGCCAGCAGCTCGGGACAGGGTTTCCAGCCCCAGCATTTT
TRBV7-9	NA	NA	TRBJ1-2	CASSRQVGPYGYTF	TGTGCCAGCAGCCGCCAAGTCGGTCCCTATGGCTACACCTTC
TRBV10-3	few	TRBD2	TRBJ2-3	CAIRRLAGDTQYF	TGTGCCATCAGGAGACTAGCGGGAGATACGCAGTATTTT
TRBV7-6	few	NA	TRBJ2-7	CASSFSQLYEQYF	TGTGCCAGCAGCTTTTCCCAGCTCTACGAGCAGTACTTC
TRBV24-1	NA	NA	TRBJ2-3	CATSDFPITDTQYF	TGTGCCACCAGTGATTTCCCTATCACAGATACGCAGTATTTT
TRBV3-1	NA	TRBD1	TRBJ2-4	CASSGTDKNIQYF	TGTGCCAGCAGTGGGACAGACAAAAACATTCAGTACTTC
TRBV20-1	few	NA	TRBJ2-1	CSAELVYNEQFF	TGCAGTGCTGAACTAGTATACAATGAGCAGTTCTTC
TRBV27	once	NA	TRBJ1-2	CASRGLGSDYGYTF	TGTGCCAGCAGGGGGCTTGGGAGTGACTATGGCTACACCTTC
TRBV14	NA	NA	TRBJ2-1	CASSEGFNEQFF	TGTGCCAGTAGCGAAGGTTTCAATGAGCAGTTCTTC
TRBV4-1	NA	TRBD1	TRBJ2-5	CASSQGQGNFETQYF	TGCGCCAGCAGCCAGGGACAGGGTAATTTCGAGACCCAGTACTTC
TRBV20-1	NA	NA	TRBJ2-1	CSARRESIYNEQFF	TGCAGTGCTCGCCGGGAGTCTATCTACAATGAGCAGTTCTTC
TRBV7-9	NA	NA	TRBJ2-5	CASSVIHGQETQYF	TGTGCCAGCAGCGTCATCCACGGACAAGAGACCCAGTACTTC
TRBV13	NA	NA	TRBJ1-1	CASSIIGAVNTEAFF	TGTGCCAGCAGCATCATAGGGGCGGTGAACACTGAAGCTTTCTTT
TRBV6-1	NA	TRBD2	TRBJ2-1	CASRNPLAGNSNEQFF	TGTGCCAGCAGAAACCCACTAGCGGGAAATTCGAATGAGCAGTTCTTC
TRBV24-1	NA	NA	TRBJ2-1	CATSDLQSPGRQETQFF	TGTGCCACCAGTGATTTGCAAAGCCCGGGTAGACAAGAGACCCAGTTCTTC
TRBV12-3/TRBV12-4	few	NA	TRBJ1-4	CASIPEGRGEKLFF	TGTGCCAGCATCCCGGAGGGGCGTGGTGAAAAACTGTTTTTT
TRBV4-1	few	NA	TRBJ1-5	CASSQDGRFNQPQHF	TGCGCCAGCAGCCAAGATGGCAGGTTCAATCAGCCCCAGCATTTT
TRBV3-1	NA	NA	TRBJ1-2	CASSQPGPDGYTF	TGTGCCAGCAGCCAACCGGGGCCGGATGGCTACACCTTC
TRBV27	NA	NA	TRBJ1-2	CASSSQDRYGYTF	TGTGCCAGCAGTTCCCAGGATCGCTATGGCTACACCTTC
TRBV6-6	NA	NA	TRBJ1-3	CASRTYSGNTIYF	TGTGCCAGCAGGACGTACTCTGGAAACACCATATATTTT
TRBV5-1	NA	NA	TRBJ2-7	CASSLSVEIGQYF	TGCGCCAGCAGCTTGTCTGTGGAAATCGGGCAGTACTTC
TRBV6-2/TRBV6-3	few	NA	TRBJ1-2	CASSYASYGYTF	TGTGCCAGCAGTTACGCCAGCTATGGCTACACCTTC
TRBV3-1	NA	TRBD2	TRBJ2-7	CASSGAASGSYEQYF	TGTGCCAGCAGCGGAGCGGCTAGCGGGAGCTACGAGCAGTACTTC
TRBV5-1	NA	NA	TRBJ1-5	CASSPCVRPQHF	TGCGCCAGCAGCCCCTGCGTACGGCCCCAGCATTTT
TRBV6-6	NA	NA	TRBJ2-3	CASSYGRGSGTDTQYF	TGTGCCAGCAGTTACGGGCGTGGTAGCGGCACAGATACGCAGTATTTT
TRBV6-6	NA	NA	TRBJ2-1	CASTWGSSYDEQFF	TGTGCCAGCACCTGGGGGAGCTCCTACGATGAGCAGTTCTTC
TRBV9	once	NA	TRBJ2-1	CASSLAPHTNEQFF	TGTGCCAGCAGCTTAGCCCCCCATACAAATGAGCAGTTCTTC
TRBV5-6	NA	TRBD1	TRBJ2-7	CASRSTGAYTYEQYF	TGTGCCAGCAGATCGACAGGGGCTTATACCTACGAGCAGTACTTC